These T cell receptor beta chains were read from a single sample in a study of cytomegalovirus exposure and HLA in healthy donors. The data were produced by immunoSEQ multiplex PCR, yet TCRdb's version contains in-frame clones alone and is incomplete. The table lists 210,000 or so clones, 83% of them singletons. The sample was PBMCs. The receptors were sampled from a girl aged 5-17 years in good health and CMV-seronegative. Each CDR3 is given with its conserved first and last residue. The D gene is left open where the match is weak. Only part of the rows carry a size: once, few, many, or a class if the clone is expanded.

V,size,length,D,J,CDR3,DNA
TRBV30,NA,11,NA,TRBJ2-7,CAWGTDYEQYF,TGTGCCTGGGGGACTGATTACGAGCAGTACTTC
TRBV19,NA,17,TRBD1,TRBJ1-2,CASSPDLRDRGLHGYTF,TGTGCCAGTAGCCCGGATCTCCGGGACAGGGGGCTCCATGGCTACACCTTC
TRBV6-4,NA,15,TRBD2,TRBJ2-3,CASSDSAGGPGTQYF,TGTGCCAGCAGTGACTCTGCGGGAGGGCCGGGTACGCAGTATTTT
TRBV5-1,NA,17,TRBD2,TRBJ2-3,CASSLGLAGRSTDTQYF,TGCGCCAGCAGCTTGGGACTAGCGGGACGCTCCACAGATACGCAGTATTTT
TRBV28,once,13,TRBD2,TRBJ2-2,CASKRGRTGELFF,TGTGCCAGCAAGCGGGGGCGAACCGGGGAGCTGTTTTTT
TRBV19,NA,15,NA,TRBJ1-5,CASRVTGYSNQPQHF,TGTGCCAGTAGAGTGACGGGGTATAGCAATCAGCCCCAGCATTTT
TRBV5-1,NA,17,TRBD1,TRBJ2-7,CASSPGQGPMRIYEQYF,TGCGCCAGCAGCCCCGGACAGGGGCCCATGAGGATTTACGAGCAGTACTTC
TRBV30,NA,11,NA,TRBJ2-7,CAYYKVREQYF,TGTGCTTACTACAAGGTCCGCGAGCAGTACTTC
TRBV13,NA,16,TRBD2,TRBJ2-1,CASSAKTSGGYNEQFF,TGTGCCAGCAGCGCAAAGACTAGCGGGGGGTACAATGAGCAGTTCTTC
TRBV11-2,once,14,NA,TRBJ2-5,CASSLAGGRETQYF,TGTGCCAGCAGCTTAGCGGGGGGCCGGGAGACCCAGTACTTC
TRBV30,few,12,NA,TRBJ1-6,CAWSLRPGILDF,TGTGCCTGGAGTTTAAGGCCCGGGATTCTAGACTTT
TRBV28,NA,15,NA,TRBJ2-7,CASSLSWQGDYEQYF,TGTGCCAGCAGTTTATCGTGGCAGGGCGACTACGAGCAGTACTTC
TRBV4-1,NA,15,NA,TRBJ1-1,CASSQDMGTQYEAFF,TGCGCCAGCAGCCAAGATATGGGGACACAGTATGAAGCTTTCTTT
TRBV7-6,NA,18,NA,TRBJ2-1,CASSSAYDKRFTYNEQFF,TGTGCCAGCAGCTCAGCTTACGACAAGCGGTTTACCTACAATGAGCAGTTCTTC
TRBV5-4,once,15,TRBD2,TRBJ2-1,CASSLMVAGEGEQFF,TGTGCCAGCAGCTTGATGGTAGCGGGAGAGGGGGAGCAGTTCTTC
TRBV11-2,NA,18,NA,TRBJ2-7,CASSPSLALRRESYEQYF,TGTGCCAGCAGCCCAAGTCTCGCGTTGAGGAGGGAGTCCTACGAGCAGTACTTC
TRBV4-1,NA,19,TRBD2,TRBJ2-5,CASSPSPGPLAGNQETQYF,TGCGCCAGCAGCCCCTCCCCCGGCCCACTAGCGGGAAACCAAGAGACCCAGTACTTC
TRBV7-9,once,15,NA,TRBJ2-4,CASSLVQYGGNIQYF,TGTGCCAGCAGCTTGGTCCAGTATGGAGGAAACATTCAGTACTTC
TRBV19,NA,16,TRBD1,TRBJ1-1,CASSRRQGRGNTEAFF,TGTGCCAGTAGTAGACGACAGGGTCGGGGAAACACTGAAGCTTTCTTT
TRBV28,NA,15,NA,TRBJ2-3,CASSLEVRDTDTQYF,TGTGCCAGCAGTTTGGAGGTTAGGGACACAGATACGCAGTATTTT
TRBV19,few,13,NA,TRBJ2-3,CASSTPGTDTQYF,TGTGCCAGTAGCACCCCAGGCACAGATACGCAGTATTTT
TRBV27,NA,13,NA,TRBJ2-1,CANSLSESNEQFF,TGTGCCAACAGTTTGTCGGAGTCTAATGAGCAGTTCTTC